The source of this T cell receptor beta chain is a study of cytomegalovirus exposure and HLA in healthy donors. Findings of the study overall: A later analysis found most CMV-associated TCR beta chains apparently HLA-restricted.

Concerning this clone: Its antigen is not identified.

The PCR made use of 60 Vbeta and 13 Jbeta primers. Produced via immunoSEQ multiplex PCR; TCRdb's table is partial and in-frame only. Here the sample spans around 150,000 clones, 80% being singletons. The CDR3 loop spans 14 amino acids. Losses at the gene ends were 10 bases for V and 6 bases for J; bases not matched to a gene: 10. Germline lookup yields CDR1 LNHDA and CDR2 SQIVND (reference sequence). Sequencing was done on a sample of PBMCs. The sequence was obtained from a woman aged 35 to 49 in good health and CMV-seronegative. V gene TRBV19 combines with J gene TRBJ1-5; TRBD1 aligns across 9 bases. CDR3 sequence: CATTTGGDGQPQHF. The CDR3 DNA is TGTGCCACTACGACAGGGGGAGATGGTCAGCCCCAGCATTTT.